This T cell receptor (beta chain) originates from a study of blood T cells in healthy people across ages. General study points: Researchers deemed the diversity estimates from one million T cells underestimates.

On this clonotype itself: What it binds is not known.

The CDR3 covers 15 residues. V was pared by 3 bases and J by 3 bases, with 7 bases of the junction left unmatched. CDR1 is DFQATT, CDR2 SNEGSKA, per germline (reference sequence). A second PCR of about 6 to 12 cycles used a sample-barcoded 5' primer and a J-beta primer mix. Paired-end reads containing CDR3 totaled no fewer than 2.5 million for each sample. TCRdb redid the calling of the 5' RACE reads with MiXCR, one entry per CDR3 protein. There are some 690,000 distinct CDR3 sequences in the sample; 22% occur only once, and about 22% lies in the top ten. The sequence was obtained from a man in his sixties or seventies in good health. The J gene is TRBJ2-3, the V gene TRBV20-1; 9 bases line up with TRBD2. Sequenced: blood. The CDR3 protein is CSASRREGQTDTQYF. CDR3 nucleotide sequence: TGCAGTGCTAGTAGGCGGGAGGGCCAGACAGATACGCAGTATTTT.